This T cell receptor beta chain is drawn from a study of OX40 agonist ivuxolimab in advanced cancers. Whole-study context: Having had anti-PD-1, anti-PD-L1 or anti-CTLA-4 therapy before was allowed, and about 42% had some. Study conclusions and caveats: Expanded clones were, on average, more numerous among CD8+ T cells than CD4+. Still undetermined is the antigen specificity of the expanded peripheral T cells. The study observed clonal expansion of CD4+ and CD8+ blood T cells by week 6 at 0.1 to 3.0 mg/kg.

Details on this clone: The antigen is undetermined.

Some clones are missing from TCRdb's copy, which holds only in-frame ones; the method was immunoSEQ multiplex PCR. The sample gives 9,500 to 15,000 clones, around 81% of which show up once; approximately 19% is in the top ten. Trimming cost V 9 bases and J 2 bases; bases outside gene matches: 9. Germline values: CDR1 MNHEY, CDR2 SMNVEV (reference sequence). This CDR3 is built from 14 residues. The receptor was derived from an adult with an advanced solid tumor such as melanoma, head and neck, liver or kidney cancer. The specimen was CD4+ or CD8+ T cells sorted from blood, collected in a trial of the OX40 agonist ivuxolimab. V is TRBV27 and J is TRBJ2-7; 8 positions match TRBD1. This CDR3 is CASLPGTGAYEQYF. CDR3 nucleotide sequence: TGTGCCAGTCTTCCCGGGACAGGAGCCTACGAGCAGTACTTC.